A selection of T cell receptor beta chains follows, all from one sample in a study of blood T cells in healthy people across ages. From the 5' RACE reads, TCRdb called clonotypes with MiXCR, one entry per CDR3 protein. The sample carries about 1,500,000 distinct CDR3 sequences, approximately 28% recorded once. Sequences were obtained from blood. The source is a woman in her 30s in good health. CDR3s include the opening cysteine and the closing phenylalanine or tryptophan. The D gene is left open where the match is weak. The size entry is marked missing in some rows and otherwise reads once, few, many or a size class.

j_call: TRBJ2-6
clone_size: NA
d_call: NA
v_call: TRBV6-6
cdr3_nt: TGTGCCAGCAGTTCTTCAGACTCTGGGGCCAACATCCTGACTTTC
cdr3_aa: CASSSSDSGANILTF

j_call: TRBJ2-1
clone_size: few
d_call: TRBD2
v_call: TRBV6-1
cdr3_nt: TGTGCCAGCAGAAGGCGGGGGGGTATTTTAAATGAGCAGTTCTTC
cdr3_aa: CASRRRGGILNEQFF

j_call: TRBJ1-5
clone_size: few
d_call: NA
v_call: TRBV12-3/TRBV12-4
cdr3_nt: TGTGCCAGCGGGACGGGGATTAGTATAAGCAATCAGCCCCAGCATTTT
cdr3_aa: CASGTGISISNQPQHF

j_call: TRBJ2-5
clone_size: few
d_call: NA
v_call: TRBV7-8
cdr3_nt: TGTGCCGCAAAGGGGCGGGGCCGGGGGGAGACCCAGTACTTC
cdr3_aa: CAAKGRGRGETQYF

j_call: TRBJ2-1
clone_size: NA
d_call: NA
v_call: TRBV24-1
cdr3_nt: TGTGCCACCAGTGATTCGCACAGTCCTAATGAGCAGTTCTTC
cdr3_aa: CATSDSHSPNEQFF

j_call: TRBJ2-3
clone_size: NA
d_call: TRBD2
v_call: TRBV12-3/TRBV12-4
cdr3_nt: TGTGCCACCAAAAGCGGGGGGGCTTCAGATGCGCAGTATTTT
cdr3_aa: CATKSGGASDAQYF

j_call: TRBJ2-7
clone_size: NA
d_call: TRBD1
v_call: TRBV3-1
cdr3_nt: TGTGCCAGCAGCCAGGATCTAGGGACAGGGGCCTACGAGCAGTACTTC
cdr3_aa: CASSQDLGTGAYEQYF

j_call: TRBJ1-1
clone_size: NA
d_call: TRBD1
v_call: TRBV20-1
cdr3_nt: TGCAGTGCTACCCCGGGACAGCTGAACACTGAAGCTTTCTTT
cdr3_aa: CSATPGQLNTEAFF

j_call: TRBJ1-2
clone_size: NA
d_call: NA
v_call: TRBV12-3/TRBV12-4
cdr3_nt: TGTGCCAGCAGTTTAATGGTCCCCCCTAACTATGGCTACACCTTC
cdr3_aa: CASSLMVPPNYGYTF

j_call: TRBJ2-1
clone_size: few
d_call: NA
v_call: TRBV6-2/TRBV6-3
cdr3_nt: TGTGCCAGCAGTTTCTCCTCTAGCCACAATGAGCAGTTCTTC
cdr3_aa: CASSFSSSHNEQFF